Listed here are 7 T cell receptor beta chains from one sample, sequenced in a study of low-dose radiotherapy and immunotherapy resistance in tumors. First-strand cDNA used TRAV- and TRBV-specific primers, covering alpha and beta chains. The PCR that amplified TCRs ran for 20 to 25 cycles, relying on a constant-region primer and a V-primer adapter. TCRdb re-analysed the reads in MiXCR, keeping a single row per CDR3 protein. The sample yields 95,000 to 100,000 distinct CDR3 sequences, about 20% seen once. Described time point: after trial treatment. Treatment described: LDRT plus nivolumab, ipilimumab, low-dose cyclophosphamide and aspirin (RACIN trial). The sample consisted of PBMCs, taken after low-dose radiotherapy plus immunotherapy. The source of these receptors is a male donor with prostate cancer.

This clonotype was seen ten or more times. CDR3 loop: CASSFGRPETQYF. CDR3 DNA: TGTGCCAGCAGTTTCGGGCGGCCGGAGACCCAGTACTTC. The gene calls are TRBV12-3 or TRBV12-4 and TRBJ2-5; D remains ambiguous. V was pared by 3 bases and J by 5 bases, with 10 bases between. This CDR3 contains 13 residues.

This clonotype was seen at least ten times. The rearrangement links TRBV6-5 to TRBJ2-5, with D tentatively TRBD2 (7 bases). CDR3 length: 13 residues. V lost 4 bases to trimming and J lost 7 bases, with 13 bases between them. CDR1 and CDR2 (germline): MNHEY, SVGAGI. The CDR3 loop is CASSLAGAGTQYF. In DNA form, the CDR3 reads TGTGCCAGCAGTTTGGCGGGGGCCGGGACCCAGTACTTC.

The CDR3 DNA reads TGCGCCAGCAGTCAGTCCTGCCCCGGGACACCAGCTAGCGGGGGTTACAATGAGCAGTTCTTC. Amino acids: CASSQSCPGTPASGGYNEQFF. The chain links TRBV23-1 to TRBJ2-1; 10 positions match TRBD2. TRBV23-1 is given ORF status, its function remaining uncertain. There are 21 residues in the CDR3. V lost 3 bases and J lost 4; bases outside the gene matches: 21.

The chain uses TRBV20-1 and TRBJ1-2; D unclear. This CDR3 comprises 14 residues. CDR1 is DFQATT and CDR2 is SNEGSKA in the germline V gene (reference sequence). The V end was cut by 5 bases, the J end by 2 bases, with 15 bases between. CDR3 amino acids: CSAAPGPQNYGYTF. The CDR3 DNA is TGCAGTGCTGCTCCAGGACCCCAAAACTATGGCTACACCTTC.

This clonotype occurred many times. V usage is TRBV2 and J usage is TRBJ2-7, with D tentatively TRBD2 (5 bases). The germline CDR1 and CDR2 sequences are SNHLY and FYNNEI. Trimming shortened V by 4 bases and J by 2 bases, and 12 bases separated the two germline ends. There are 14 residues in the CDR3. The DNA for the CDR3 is TGTGCCAGCAGTGGAGGGAGAGCCGCCTACGAGCAGTACTTC. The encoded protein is CASSGGRAAYEQYF.

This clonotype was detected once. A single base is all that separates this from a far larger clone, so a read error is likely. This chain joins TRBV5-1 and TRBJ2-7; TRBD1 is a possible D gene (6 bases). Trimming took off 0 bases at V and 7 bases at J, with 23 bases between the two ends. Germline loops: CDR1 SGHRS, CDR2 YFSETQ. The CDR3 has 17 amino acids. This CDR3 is CASSLGAGIQRDNEQYF. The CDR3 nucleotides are TGCGCCAGCAGCTTGGGCGCCGGGATTCAACGGGACAATGAGCAGTACTTC. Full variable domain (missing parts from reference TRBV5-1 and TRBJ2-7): KAGVTQTPRYLIKTRGQQVTLSCSPISGHRSVSWYQQTPGQGLQFLFEYFSETQRNKGNFPGRFSGRQFSNSRSEMNVSTLELGDSALYLCASSLGAGIQRDNEQYFGPGTRLTVT.

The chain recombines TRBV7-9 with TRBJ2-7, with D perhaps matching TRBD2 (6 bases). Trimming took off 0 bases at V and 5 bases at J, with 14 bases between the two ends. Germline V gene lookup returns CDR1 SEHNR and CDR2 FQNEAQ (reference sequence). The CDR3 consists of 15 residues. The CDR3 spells CASSLAGGGGDEQYF. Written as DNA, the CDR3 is TGTGCCAGCAGCTTAGCGGGAGGAGGAGGGGACGAGCAGTACTTC.